The table lists the clone carrying this T cell receptor (beta chain) with a count of one. The sample is drawn from a study of blood T cell repertoires in COVID-19. The ends lost 5 bases at V and 7 bases at J; junction bases unmatched: 11. The CDR3 loop spans 15 amino acids. Germline V gene lookup returns CDR1 LNHDA and CDR2 SQIVND (reference sequence). In the original analysis: Nucleated cell counts were estimated from reference gene primer amplification. Clones were read by immunoSEQ multiplex PCR, and TCRdb kept only the in-frame ones, dropping some. V and J calls and clone size are copied from that table; D and trimming were computed from the DNA. The sample consists of 150,000 or so clones, more than 85% of them appearing once.

Sequencing was done on a sample of peripheral blood. This clonotype was obtained from a man aged 55-75 years with active or convalescent COVID-19. The rearrangement links TRBV19 to TRBJ1-2, with 9 bases that match TRBD1. This CDR3 is CASSLPGQGKSGYTF. The CDR3 DNA sequence: TGTGCCAGTAGTCTCCCGGGACAGGGTAAAAGTGGCTACACCTTC.